This T cell receptor (beta chain) appears in the sequencing data of a study of T cells in Graves' hyperthyroidism and ophthalmopathy. The CDR3 regions of TCR beta were amplified from RNA transcripts. TCR CDR3 underwent first-round RT-PCR with the HTBI primer set. TCRdb analysed the multiplex PCR reads with MiXCR anew, one entry per CDR3 protein. The sample lists around 290,000 distinct CDR3 sequences, roughly 13% occurring once. Lactation, pregnancy, other autoimmune disease or uncontrolled infection excluded patients. This CDR3 region has 14 residues. The germline V gene encodes CDR1 MNHNS and CDR2 SASEGT. After removal of 8 bases from V and 0 bases from J, the junction contained 6 bases not matched to a gene. There are a few counts of this clonotype.

The clonotype originates from a woman under 40 with Graves' hyperthyroidism that later progressed to Graves' ophthalmopathy. Sequenced sample: blood. The J gene is TRBJ2-7, the V gene TRBV6-1; 8 bases are a match to TRBD1. The CDR3 DNA follows: TGTGCCAGCTCCCCAGGGGGCCACTCCTACGAGCAGTACTTC. Protein: CASSPGGHSYEQYF.